This T cell receptor beta chain was captured in a study of T cell changes during pregnancy in multiple sclerosis. Measured with immunoSEQ multiplex PCR; TCRdb has only the in-frame clones, and not every one. This table has 55,000 to 70,000 clones, 89% appearing once. Sequenced material: peripheral blood, taken in the first trimester of pregnancy. This TCR was sampled from a female donor with multiple sclerosis, enrolled in a pregnancy study.

In nucleotides, the CDR3 is TGTGCCAGCGGCAACAGGGATTCCTACAATGAGCAGTTCTTC. This codes for CASGNRDSYNEQFF. The J gene is TRBJ2-1, the V gene TRBV7-2; tentatively, D is TRBD1 (6 bases). The CDR3 consists of 14 residues. Germline assignment: CDR1 SGHTA and CDR2 FQGNSA. V lost 8 bases, J lost 1 base, and 12 bases lay in between.